Following are 27 T cell receptor beta chains from one sample sequenced in a study of blood T cells in healthy people across ages (dated by TCRdb to 2013 to 2016). Library construction relied on 5' RACE. The reads were generated on an Illumina HiSeq 2500. A second PCR of about 7 to 12 cycles was run with a J-beta primer mix and a sample-barcoded 5' primer. The raw public data were reprocessed by TCRdb itself: fastp quality trimming at Q25, MiXCR clonotype calling, in-frame beta chains only. Every CDR3 protein is listed once, alongside the most common genes and DNA of its rows. For this sample there are about 840,000 distinct CDR3 sequences; under 35% appear just once. The ten largest clones represent more than 8.5% of the sample. These data also formed part of another study, on T cells of mothers and their children.

The sample consisted of blood. The receptors originated from a woman in her 40s in good health.

This sequence joins TRBV20-1 and TRBJ2-1; TRBD1 matches at 7 bases. V dropped 5 bases and J dropped 8; count of bases not matched to a gene: 24. The CDR3 covers 18 residues. Germline lookup yields CDR1 DFQATT and CDR2 SNEGSKA (reference sequence). The CDR3 reads CSAQPGTDNWGSWDEQFF. CDR3 DNA: TGCAGTGCTCAACCCGGGACAGATAACTGGGGGTCGTGGGATGAGCAGTTCTTC.

This chain connects TRBV20-1 to TRBJ2-1; 15 bases are a match to TRBD2. The CDR3 is made up of 15 amino acids. The trim removed 3 bases at V and 6 bases at J, leaving 3 bases unmatched. Per germline, CDR1 DFQATT and CDR2 SNEGSKA (reference sequence). The CDR3 sequence is CSARGLAGGCNEQFF. CDR3 bases: TGCAGTGCTAGGGGACTAGCGGGGGGATGCAATGAGCAGTTCTTC.

The chain has TRBV6-4 and TRBJ1-1; no firm D call. Deletions cut 8 bases from V and 0 bases from J, with 16 bases between. Germline assignment: CDR1 MRHNA and CDR2 SNTAGT. This CDR3 contains 15 residues. CDR3 amino acids: CASGQEGSMNTEAFF. The CDR3, as DNA: TGTGCCAGCGGGCAGGAAGGGAGCATGAACACTGAAGCTTTCTTT.

About this clonotype itself: This may come from a read error, since a much larger clone is one base off. The V call is TRBV12-3 or TRBV12-4, the J call TRBJ2-3, with 9 positions matching TRBD2. The CDR3 runs 14 residues. The CDR3 DNA follows: TGTGCCAGCATCTTAGCGGGGGCTACAGATGCGCAGTATTTT. This codes for CASILAGATDAQYF.

This clonotype was seen at least ten times. V usage is TRBV29-1 and J usage is TRBJ2-7, with a possible D match to TRBD1 (6 bases). Germline values: CDR1 SQVTM, CDR2 ANQGSEA. Trimming pared 7 bases from V and 2 bases from J, leaving 12 bases between. CDR3 length: 12 amino acids. The CDR3 loop reads CSASAGAYEQYF. Written as DNA, the CDR3 is TGCAGCGCGTCGGCAGGGGCCTACGAGCAGTACTTC.

This clonotype was recorded many times. V gene TRBV15 combines with J gene TRBJ2-4, with TRBD1 identical over 8 bases. Germline V CDR1 and CDR2: LNHNV, YYDKDF (reference sequence). J gave up 0 bases and V 5 bases, and 12 bases lay outside the gene matches. The CDR3 totals 18 residues. CDR3 nucleotide sequence: TGTGCCACCAGCCCCCGGACAGGGCGAGCTCTAGCCAAAAACATTCAGTACTTC. Its protein product is CATSPRTGRALAKNIQYF.

This clonotype has only a few counts. Its ends do not fully match the called genes, so a read error is possible. The V and J genes are TRBV7-2 and TRBJ2-6; 8 nucleotides agree with TRBD1. CDR3 size: 15 residues. CDR1 and CDR2 from the germline V gene are SGHTA and FQGNSA. The CDR3, as DNA: TGTGCCAGCAGCCAGGGACAGGTTGGGGCCAACGTCCCGACTTTC. Residues: CASSQGQVGANVPTF.

This clonotype was observed a handful of times. The rearrangement joins TRBV20-1 to TRBJ2-1; 8 bases agree with TRBD2. The V and J ends lost 0 bases and 6 bases, in that order; junction bases with no gene match: 16. CDR1 DFQATT and CDR2 SNEGSKA come from the germline V gene (reference sequence). This CDR3 is built from 18 residues. This chain's CDR3 is CSARDRFSGTSLSNEQFF. The CDR3 nucleotides are TGCAGTGCTAGAGATCGGTTCTCCGGGACTAGTCTCTCCAATGAGCAGTTCTTC.

In the case of this clonotype: This likely comes from a read error, as the CDR3 has no conserved phenylalanine or tryptophan at its end. The chain recombines TRBV6-2 or TRBV6-3 with TRBJ1-6; TRBD1 matches at 7 bases. Germline CDR1 is MNHEY and CDR2 is SVGEGT. J gave up 5 bases and V 0 bases, and 25 bases lay outside the gene matches. The length of the CDR3 is 23 residues. DNA for the CDR3: TGTGCCAGCAGTTACTCTCGGTTGGGGACAGCGAATTCGAACGTTTTGAATAATTCACCCCTCCACCTT. Its translation is CASSYSRLGTANSNVLNNSPLHL.

In this sample, this clonotype turned up a few times. The rearrangement joins TRBV20-1 to TRBJ2-1; D may correspond to TRBD1 or TRBD2 (6 bases each). The CDR3 has 12 amino acids. The germline V and J ends were trimmed by 8 bases and 6 bases, with 14 bases remaining between them. The germline V gene has CDR1 DFQATT and CDR2 SNEGSKA (reference sequence). The CDR3 bases are TGCAGTCTGGAGGAGGGGGGCAATGAGCAGTTCTTC. Translated, it gives CSLEEGGNEQFF.

This clonotype was seen ten or more times. The CDR3 bases are TGCGCCAGCAGGCCCCTCAGTGGTAGCGCAGATACGCAGTATTTT. Translated, it gives CASRPLSGSADTQYF. The J gene is TRBJ2-3, the V gene TRBV5-1; weak D call: TRBD2 (5 bases). The germline V gene encodes CDR1 SGHRS and CDR2 YFSETQ. V gave up 5 bases and J gave up 4 bases, with 17 bases separating them. CDR3 length: 15 residues.

V usage is TRBV2 and J usage is TRBJ2-4, with D possibly being TRBD2 (5 bases). Germline CDR1 and CDR2: SNHLY and FYNNEI. The CDR3 runs 12 residues. V was trimmed by 6 bases and J by 10 bases, leaving 13 bases between them. In nucleotides, the CDR3 is TGTGCCAGCAGCGTCACTGGCGGGATTCAGTACTTC. This gives the protein CASSVTGGIQYF.

This clonotype was counted a few times. The rearrangement uses TRBV4-3 and TRBJ2-3; 8 positions match TRBD2. The CDR3 length is 15 residues. The junction had 4 bases not matched to a gene; V was cut back by 3 bases and J by 2 bases. The germline V gene encodes CDR1 LGHNA and CDR2 YSLEER. In nucleotides, the CDR3 is TGCGCCAGCAGCCACGGGGGGGGGTACACAGATACGCAGTATTTT. It is translated as CASSHGGGYTDTQYF.

The chain links TRBV14 to TRBJ2-6, with D possibly being TRBD2 (6 bases). In germline, CDR1 is SGHDN, CDR2 FVKESK. There are 17 residues in the CDR3. V was trimmed by 1 base and J by 2 bases, leaving 12 bases between them. The CDR3 loop reads CASSQVWGVTGANVLTF. CDR3 sequence (DNA): TGTGCCAGCAGCCAAGTATGGGGGGTCACTGGGGCCAACGTCCTGACTTTC.

This clonotype was detected a few times. The chain employs TRBV7-2 and TRBJ1-2; 12 bases line up with TRBD1. This CDR3 is 16 amino acids long. Germline CDR1 reads SGHTA; CDR2 reads FQGNSA. After removal of 3 bases from V and 8 bases from J, the junction contained 10 bases not matched to a gene. The CDR3 protein is CASSFGGQGARGGYTF. CDR3 bases: TGTGCCAGCAGCTTTGGGGGACAGGGGGCTCGCGGAGGCTACACCTTC.

The sample holds many counts of this clonotype. The rearrangement links TRBV20-1 to TRBJ1-4; 9 nucleotides match TRBD1. This CDR3 region has 15 residues. V trimming: 3 bases; J trimming: 2 bases; junction bases outside the gene matches: 4. CDR1 and CDR2 (germline): DFQATT, SNEGSKA (reference sequence). The CDR3 region is CSARTGGSTNEKLFF. In DNA, the CDR3 is TGCAGTGCTAGGACAGGGGGAAGCACTAATGAAAAACTGTTTTTT.

A remark on this clonotype: This may arise from a read error, as a much more abundant clone is one base away. This chain links TRBV7-2 with TRBJ2-7, with D unresolved. The germline V gene has CDR1 SGHTA and CDR2 FQGNSA. The CDR3 is 13 residues long. For the CDR3, the DNA is TGTGTCAGCAGCTTAGATCGCAGCGATGGGCAGTACTTC. It encodes CVSSLDRSDGQYF. Filled out from reference TRBV7-2 and TRBJ2-7, the complete variable domain reads GAGVSQSPSNKVTEKGKDVELRCDPISGHTALYWYRQSLGQGLEFLIYFQGNSAPDKSGLPSDRFSAERTGGSVSTLTIQRTQQEDSAVYLCVSSLDRSDGQYFGPGTRLTVT.

In nucleotides, the CDR3 is TGCAGTGCCCTGGGTGGGATCGACGAGCAGTACTTC. Its protein product is CSALGGIDEQYF. The rearrangement uses TRBV20-1 and TRBJ2-7; D uncertain. There are 12 residues in the CDR3. Germline CDR1 is DFQATT and CDR2 is SNEGSKA (reference sequence). V gave up 6 bases and J gave up 5 bases, with 14 bases separating them.

This clonotype was seen many times. This chain joins TRBV5-1 and TRBJ2-7; maybe TRBD2 (5 bases). The CDR3 contains 13 residues. Germline V gives CDR1 SGHRS, CDR2 YFSETQ. V was shortened by 2 bases and J by 2 bases, with 8 bases between the two germline ends. DNA of the CDR3: TGCGCCAGCAGCTTCGGGGATGCCTACGAGCAGTACTTC. This sequence encodes CASSFGDAYEQYF.

The chain employs TRBV10-3 and TRBJ1-6, with 8 bases fitting TRBD1. This CDR3 contains 13 residues. From germline, CDR1 is ENHRY and CDR2 SYGVKD. V dropped 4 bases and J dropped 10; count of bases not matched to a gene: 3. This CDR3 reads CAISGTGQSPLHF. As DNA, the CDR3 is TGTGCCATCAGTGGGACAGGGCAATCACCCCTCCACTTT.

The V and J genes are TRBV7-2 and TRBJ1-5; tentatively, D is TRBD1 (5 bases). The CDR3 length is 14 residues. V was shortened by 5 bases and J by 5 bases, with 13 bases between the two germline ends. Germline CDR1 is SGHTA and CDR2 is FQGNSA. The CDR3 loop reads CASSPGGDYQPQHF. CDR3 in DNA: TGTGCCAGCAGCCCTGGGGGAGATTATCAGCCCCAGCATTTT. Supplemented by reference TRBV7-2 and TRBJ1-5, the full variable domain reads GAGVSQSPSNKVTEKGKDVELRCDPISGHTALYWYRQSLGQGLEFLIYFQGNSAPDKSGLPSDRFSAERTGGSVSTLTIQRTQQEDSAVYLCASSPGGDYQPQHFGDGTRLSIL.

The V gene is TRBV7-2, the J gene TRBJ2-4; D gene uncertain. CDR3 length: 14 residues. V was cut by 2 bases and J by 3 bases, with 8 bases left in between. CDR1 is SGHTA and CDR2 is FQGNSA in the germline V gene. This chain's CDR3 is CASSLWSSKNIQYF. In DNA form, the CDR3 reads TGTGCCAGCAGCTTATGGTCCAGCAAAAACATTCAGTACTTC.

This clonotype appeared a few times. The CDR3 DNA reads TGTGCCAGCAGCCAATTCGGGACGGCGATAGGGGAGCAGTACTTC. Amino acids: CASSQFGTAIGEQYF. The V call is TRBV7-9, the J call TRBJ2-4; D is tentatively TRBD1 or TRBD2 (5 bases each). With 5 bases removed from V and 13 bases from J, the gap between germline ends came to 24 bases. CDR3 length: 15 residues. Germline CDR1 and CDR2: SEHNR and FQNEAQ (reference sequence).

The chain joins TRBV24-1 to TRBJ2-2; D is unresolved. V lost 5 bases, J lost 8 bases, and 20 bases lay in between. The germline V gene encodes CDR1 KGHDR and CDR2 SFDVKD. This CDR3 is built from 16 residues. As DNA, the CDR3 is TGTGCCACCAGTGCCCCGCATGACGCTGTACCAGGGGAGCTGTTTTTT. Translation gives CATSAPHDAVPGELFF.

This chain connects TRBV6-1 to TRBJ1-5; a weak D match, TRBD1 (5 bases). The germline V and J ends were trimmed by 1 base and 5 bases, with 6 bases remaining between them. Germline-derived CDR1 and CDR2 are MNHNS and SASEGT. The CDR3 is made up of 13 amino acids. DNA for the CDR3: TGTGCCAGCAGTGAAGTGGGGGATCAGCCCCAGCATTTT. Translating it yields CASSEVGDQPQHF.

This clonotype was seen only a few times. The rearrangement joins TRBV7-9 to TRBJ1-1; TRBD1 matches at 8 bases. In germline, CDR1 is SEHNR, CDR2 FQNEAQ (reference sequence). The CDR3 is 15 residues long. The V gene end was trimmed by 5 bases and the J gene end by 10 bases; junction bases not matched to a gene: 15. CDR3 in amino acids: CASSPRTTGGYGAFF. The CDR3 DNA sequence: TGTGCCAGCAGCCCCCGAACCACAGGGGGTTACGGAGCTTTCTTT.

Note on this clonotype: A much bigger clone sits one base away, suggesting this may be a read error. The CDR3, as DNA: TGCAGTGCTAGTTTAGGCACTTCGCAGTATTTT. Protein sequence: CSASLGTSQYF. V gene TRBV20-1 combines with J gene TRBJ2-3, with D unresolved. From germline, CDR1 is DFQATT and CDR2 SNEGSKA (reference sequence). V was shortened by 3 bases and J by 10 bases, with 11 bases between the two germline ends. The CDR3 is 11 residues long.